The 4 T cell receptor beta chains below come from one sample, sequenced in a study of PD-L1 blockade in urothelial cancer. Described time point: pretreatment peripheral blood. Measured with immunoSEQ multiplex PCR; TCRdb has only the in-frame clones, and not every one. The sample has about 49,000 clones, approximately 85% seen once. Sequencing used PBMCs, obtained around atezolizumab (anti-PD-L1) treatment. These receptor sequences come from an older man with urothelial cancer.

The rearrangement uses TRBV18 and TRBJ2-5, with D tentatively TRBD2 (5 bases). The CDR3 runs 16 residues. The germline V gene encodes CDR1 KGHSH and CDR2 LQKENI. V shed 4 bases and J shed 2 bases, with 17 bases lying between them. CDR3 nucleotide sequence: TGTGCCAGCTCACGCAATCGGGGAGAGGGACAAGAGACCCAGTACTTC. Residues: CASSRNRGEGQETQYF.

The chain links TRBV27 to TRBJ2-3; 8 nucleotides line up with TRBD1. Germline V gene lookup returns CDR1 MNHEY and CDR2 SMNVEV (reference sequence). The CDR3 runs to 14 residues. V was clipped by 6 bases and J by 2 bases; unmatched bases: 4. Written as DNA, the CDR3 is TGTGCCAGCAGGAGGACAGGGTTCACAGATACGCAGTATTTT. This sequence encodes CASRRTGFTDTQYF.

V usage is TRBV29-1 and J usage is TRBJ1-1, with D maybe TRBD1 (5 bases). V dropped 6 bases and J dropped 4 bases, with 18 bases sitting between them. The CDR3 loop spans 14 amino acids. Germline assignment: CDR1 SQVTM and CDR2 ANQGSEA. CDR3 sequence: CSVRYGGGLTEAFF. CDR3 bases: TGCAGCGTCCGATACGGCGGGGGACTCACTGAAGCTTTCTTT.

This clone has more than one count but fewer than ten. This sequence joins TRBV10-3 and TRBJ2-7, with D tentatively TRBD1 (5 bases). From germline, CDR1 is ENHRY and CDR2 SYGVKD. This CDR3 has 14 residues. Trimming removed 10 bases at V and 5 bases at J, with 21 bases between. For the CDR3, the DNA is TGTGCCACCAGAGGCCCCGCAGGGTCCAACGAGCAGTACTTC. This codes for CATRGPAGSNEQYF.